Below, 9 T cell receptor beta chains from the same sample are listed, as sequenced in a study of identical twins. Using its own MiXCR run on the 5' RACE reads, TCRdb lists one record per CDR3 protein. Of approximately 500,000 distinct CDR3 sequences listed, 20% to 25% are singletons. These data were also reused for a study on T cells expressing NK-cell markers.

Sequenced sample: CD4+ T cells sorted from blood. The source of these receptors is a woman aged 18-30 years in good health.

V is TRBV24-1 and J is TRBJ2-1; no clear D. V was trimmed by 3 bases and J by 5 bases, leaving 13 bases between them. Looked up from germline, CDR1 is KGHDR and CDR2 is SFDVKD. The CDR3 contains 15 residues. Here the CDR3 reads CATSDPRLYNNEQFF. CDR3 bases: TGTGCCACCAGTGATCCGAGACTTTATAACAATGAGCAGTTCTTC.

This chain joins TRBV20-1 and TRBJ1-4; 9 bases fit TRBD1. Trimming at V came to 1 base and at J to 8 bases, leaving 8 bases not matched to a gene. This CDR3 is 15 amino acids long. Germline-derived CDR1 and CDR2 are DFQATT and SNEGSKA (reference sequence). CDR3 sequence reads: CSARGPTGGREKLFF. CDR3 in DNA: TGCAGTGCTAGAGGCCCGACAGGGGGGCGGGAAAAACTGTTTTTT.

This clonotype turned up a few times. V gene TRBV5-5 combines with J gene TRBJ2-7; 9 bases are shared with TRBD1. The CDR3 consists of 16 residues. The germline CDR1 and CDR2 sequences are SGHKS and YYEKEE (reference sequence). Unmatched junction bases numbered 9, after V lost 1 base and J lost 4 bases. CDR3 coding DNA: TGTGCCAGCAGCTTGACGGCGGGACAGGGAGATTACGAGCAGTACTTC. Its translation is CASSLTAGQGDYEQYF. Full variable domain (outside the CDR3, taken from reference TRBV5-5 and TRBJ2-7): DAGVTQSPTHLIKTRGQQVTLRCSPISGHKSVSWYQQVLGQGPQFIFQYYEKEERGRGNFPDRFSARQFPNYSSELNVNALLLGDSALYLCASSLTAGQGDYEQYFGPGTRLTVT.

This chain uses TRBV6-2 or TRBV6-3 with TRBJ2-1, with a possible D match to TRBD2 (6 bases). The CDR3 is made up of 15 amino acids. The V end lost 3 bases, the J end lost 7 bases, and 16 bases lay between the germline ends. Looked up from germline, CDR1 is MNHEY and CDR2 is SVGEGT. The CDR3 region is CASSYRRGRNNEQFF. The CDR3, as DNA: TGTGCCAGCAGTTATCGACGGGGGAGGAATAATGAGCAGTTCTTC.

This rearrangement joins TRBV12-3 or TRBV12-4 to TRBJ2-7; D assignment may be TRBD1 or TRBD2 (6 bases each). The CDR3 has 13 residues. The germline V and J ends were trimmed by 6 bases and 2 bases, with 11 bases remaining between them. CDR3 bases: TGTGCCAGCAGCGAACGGGGGCCCTACGAGCAGTACTTC. It translates to CASSERGPYEQYF.

The V gene is TRBV7-9, the J gene TRBJ2-3, with no clear D. V was pared by 1 base and J by 6 bases, with 11 bases between. This CDR3 is built from 14 residues. CDR1 is SEHNR, CDR2 FQNEAQ, per germline (reference sequence). CDR3 coding DNA: TGTGCCAGCAGCTTAGAGTCCCGTCGGGATACGCAGTATTTT. It is translated as CASSLESRRDTQYF. The full variable domain, rest sourced from reference TRBV7-9 and TRBJ2-3, is DTGVSQNPRHKITKRGQNVTFRCDPISEHNRLYWYRQTLGQGPEFLTYFQNEAQLEKSRLLSDRFSAERPKGSFSTLEIQRTEQGDSAMYLCASSLESRRDTQYFGPGTRLTVL.

This clonotype was detected a few times. The chain has TRBV7-6 and TRBJ2-6; D not certain. This CDR3 is 14 amino acids long. Trimming took 6 bases from V and 2 from J, leaving 8 bases between them. The germline gives CDR1 SGHVS, CDR2 FNYEAQ. CDR3 nucleotide sequence: TGTGCCAGCAGTCATATCACTGGGGCCAACGTCCTGACTTTC. Translation: CASSHITGANVLTF.

The chain employs TRBV5-1 and TRBJ2-3; TRBD2 agrees at 9 bases. CDR1 is SGHRS and CDR2 is YFSETQ in the germline V gene. Germline trimming cut 4 bases from V and 0 bases from J; bases unmatched to any gene: 6. This CDR3 spans 16 amino acids. The CDR3 spells CASSTRGGASTDTQYF. The CDR3 DNA follows: TGCGCCAGCAGCACCCGCGGGGGGGCTAGCACAGATACGCAGTATTTT.

The chain uses TRBV5-1 and TRBJ2-3; 8 bases are shared with TRBD2. The CDR3 runs to 17 residues. Trimming at V came to 0 bases and at J to 1 base, leaving 7 bases not matched to a gene. Germline CDR1 SGHRS, CDR2 YFSETQ. This CDR3 is CASSLAGSGKGTDTQYF. The CDR3 coding sequence is TGCGCCAGCAGCTTGGCCGGTAGCGGGAAGGGCACAGATACGCAGTATTTT.